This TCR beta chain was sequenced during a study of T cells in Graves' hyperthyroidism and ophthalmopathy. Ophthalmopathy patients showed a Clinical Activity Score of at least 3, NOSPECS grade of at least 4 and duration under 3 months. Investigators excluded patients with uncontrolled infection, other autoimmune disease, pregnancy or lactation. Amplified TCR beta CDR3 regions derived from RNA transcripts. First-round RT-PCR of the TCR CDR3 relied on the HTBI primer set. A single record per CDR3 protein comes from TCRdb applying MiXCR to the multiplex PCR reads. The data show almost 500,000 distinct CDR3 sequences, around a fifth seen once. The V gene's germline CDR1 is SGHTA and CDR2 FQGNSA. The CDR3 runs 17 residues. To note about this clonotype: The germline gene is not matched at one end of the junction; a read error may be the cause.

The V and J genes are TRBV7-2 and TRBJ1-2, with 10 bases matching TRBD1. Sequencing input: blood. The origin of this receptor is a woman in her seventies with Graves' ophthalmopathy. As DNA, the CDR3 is TGTGCCAGCAGCCCGACCTACCCGGGACAGGGGAACTACGGCTACACCTTC. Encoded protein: CASSPTYPGQGNYGYTF.